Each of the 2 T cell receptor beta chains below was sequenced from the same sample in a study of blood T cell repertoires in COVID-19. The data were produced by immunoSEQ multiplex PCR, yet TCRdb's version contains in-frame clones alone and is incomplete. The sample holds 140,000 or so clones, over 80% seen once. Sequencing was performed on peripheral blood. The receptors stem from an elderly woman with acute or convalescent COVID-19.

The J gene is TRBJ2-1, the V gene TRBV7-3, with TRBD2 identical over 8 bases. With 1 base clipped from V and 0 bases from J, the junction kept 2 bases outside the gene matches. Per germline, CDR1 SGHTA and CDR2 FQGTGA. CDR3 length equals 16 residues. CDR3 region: CASSLRAGASYNEQFF. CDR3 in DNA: TGTGCCAGCAGCTTAAGAGCGGGGGCCTCCTACAATGAGCAGTTCTTC.

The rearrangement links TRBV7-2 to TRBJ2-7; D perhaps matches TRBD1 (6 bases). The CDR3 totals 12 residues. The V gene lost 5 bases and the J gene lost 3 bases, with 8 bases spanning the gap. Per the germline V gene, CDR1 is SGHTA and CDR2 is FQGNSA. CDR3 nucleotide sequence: TGTGCCAGCAGCACGGACAGCTACGAGCAGTACTTC. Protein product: CASSTDSYEQYF.